This entry describes one TCR beta chain. Its antigen is currently not known. No qualities accompany the bases; no much larger clone lies one base away. The entry originates in a study of blood T cells in healthy people across ages (dated by TCRdb to the mid-2010s). Background on the whole study: In model experiments, template switching captured about one uniquely barcoded TCR beta cDNA molecule for every two T cells. Age-related changes in TCR beta repertoire diversity were measured in the study by deep sequencing normalized with unique cDNA molecular identifiers. Donors were grouped into four age groups: young (average approximately 16 years), middle-aged (around 39), aged (around 62) and long-lived (82). Donors of different ages were randomly distributed across sequencing lanes to avoid experimental bias. Two additional independent replicas of 1 million unique cDNA reads from the same blood draw were analyzed for two donors (one aged 18 to 29 and one aged 80 or older).

The junction carries 15 bases between V and J, which are trimmed by 1 base and 9 bases respectively. The cysteine opens and the phenylalanine closes a CDR3 of 14 amino acids. Only the CDR3 DNA is retained, 42 bases long and in frame from the first base. CDR1 MGHRA and CDR2 YSYEKL are derived from the germline V gene. The donors were roughly 40 Caucasian individuals from Russia, aged roughly 6 to 90 years, who were systemically healthy. Approximately 9.3 milliliters of peripheral blood were drawn from each donor into EDTA-treated Vacutainer tubes. Ficoll-Paque density-gradient centrifugation was used to isolate PBMCs, with at least 7 million obtained per sample. Trizol reagent was used to extract total RNA from PBMCs, with at least 5 micrograms per sample. For every donor, flow cytometry on a PBMC aliquot measured the percentage of naive CD45RAhigh/CD27high T cells. Study-wide findings and limitations: Since profiling was done on bulk unsorted PBMCs, naive and antigen-experienced compartments could not be conclusively compared. Estimates of total diversity from one million sequenced T cells were regarded as lower bounds and underestimates. Compared with the aged group, more naive CD4+ T cells, fewer expanded clones and increased TCR diversity were shown by the long-lived group, suggesting age selection. A strong correlation was found between observed TCR beta diversity and the percentage of naive T cells measured by flow cytometry. Donor CMV infection status was unknown, potentially confounding age-related changes in expanded clonotypes. Observed TCR beta diversity per million T cells fell roughly linearly with age, and a significant reduction was already apparent by age around 40.

Library creation used 5' RACE. For sequencing, an Illumina HiSeq 2500 was employed. A second PCR of 7 to 11 cycles was run with a J-beta primer mix and a sample-barcoded 5' primer. Each TCR beta cDNA molecule received a unique molecular identifier from a template-switch 5' adaptor carrying 12 random nucleotides. Each sample yielded at least 3 million CDR3-containing paired-end reads. First-strand cDNA was synthesized from all RNA with the Mint cDNA synthesis kit, primed by a TRBC-specific oligonucleotide. Following uracil-DNA glycosylase treatment, a first 18-cycle PCR with universal primers M1SS and BC2_uni_R was performed on all cDNA. For the original study's pipeline: For normalization, 1 million high-quality reads, each with a distinct molecular identifier, were randomly selected from each sample. Instead of being binned into consensus sequences, reads that shared molecular identifiers were thrown out. CDR3 identification, clonotype clustering and error correction used MiTCR with a Q25 quality threshold and the strictest error-elimination algorithm. A nonparametric unseen species model with Euler transformation was used to estimate a lower bound on total TCR beta diversity. TCRdb reprocessing: public reads trimmed at Q25 with fastp, clones called with MiXCR, in-frame beta chains kept. Entries are consolidated by CDR3 protein sequence, retaining the most common genes and DNA. TCRdb, not the original authors, processed these V and J calls. This sample has about 2 million distinct CDR3 sequences in its table, and 49% of those were observed once. Of the sample, approximately 2% falls within the top ten clones.

The sample comprised blood. This clonotype originated in a woman aged 40 to 50 in good health. The rearranged segments are TRBV4-1 and TRBJ1-1, with the D gene call left open. The DNA sequence is as follows: TGCGCCAGCAGCCAAGCGGTCGGCAGCCGCCAAGCTTTCTTT. This sequence encodes CASSQAVGSRQAFF.